These T cell receptor beta chains were read from a single sample in a study of blood T cell repertoires in COVID-19. Profiled with immunoSEQ multiplex PCR; TCRdb holds only in-frame clones, not every one. The sample lists roughly 200,000 clones; more than 70% were seen once. Sequenced: peripheral blood. The receptors originated from a man aged 45-65 years with COVID-19, enrolled during active disease. Both conserved end residues are part of each CDR3. D genes are given only for firm matches. Size tells how often a clone was seen (once, few, many) or the class of an expanded clone, and some rows leave it out.

CASSLQGGTEAFF	TGTGCCAGCAGTTTACAGGGTGGAACTGAAGCTTTCTTT	NA	TRBJ1-1	TRBV6-2/TRBV6-3	NA
CASSLAGRNEQFF	TGTGCCAGCAGTCTGGCGGGTCGGAATGAGCAGTTCTTC	NA	TRBJ2-1	TRBV28	NA
CASSLGQDHEQFF	TGTGCCAGTAGTCTTGGACAGGACCATGAGCAGTTCTTC	NA	TRBJ2-1	TRBV19	TRBD1
CASSTQGTIGTEAFF	TGTGCCAGCAGTACACAGGGGACAATAGGGACTGAAGCTTTCTTT	NA	TRBJ1-1	TRBV2	TRBD1
CASIQSGTYEQYF	TGTGCCAGCATACAATCAGGGACCTACGAGCAGTACTTC	NA	TRBJ2-7	TRBV28	NA
CSVLTGRTEAFF	TGCAGCGTACTCACAGGGCGTACTGAAGCTTTCTTT	NA	TRBJ1-1	TRBV29-1	NA
CATEDSLGNQPQHF	TGTGCCACTGAGGACAGTTTGGGCAATCAGCCCCAGCATTTT	NA	TRBJ1-5	TRBV10-3	NA
CASSPAYSGRAEEQFF	TGTGCCAGCAGCCCAGCGTATAGCGGGAGGGCCGAGGAGCAGTTCTTC	once	TRBJ2-1	TRBV11-2	TRBD2
CASSEGGRGPDTQYF	TGTGCCAGCAGTGAAGGCGGGAGAGGGCCAGATACGCAGTATTTT	NA	TRBJ2-3	TRBV2	TRBD2
CASGTGARETQYF	TGTGCCAGCGGGACAGGGGCCCGGGAGACCCAGTACTTC	NA	TRBJ2-5	TRBV19	TRBD1
CASSGQVTYEQYF	TGTGCCAGCAGTGGACAGGTGACCTACGAGCAGTACTTC	NA	TRBJ2-7	TRBV28	TRBD1
CASSWGLTGNTIYF	TGCGCCAGCAGCTGGGGACTAACTGGAAACACCATATATTTT	few	TRBJ1-3	TRBV5-1	NA
CASSSGSEYGYTF	TGTGCCAGCAGTTCCGGGTCGGAATATGGCTACACCTTC	NA	TRBJ1-2	TRBV6-2/TRBV6-3	NA
CASSSIAGRPLPYF	TGTGCCAGCAGCTCTATAGCGGGGCGACCCCTCCCGTACTTC	NA	TRBJ2-5	TRBV7-9	TRBD2
CASTTRQGGNEKLFF	TGTGCCAGCACTACAAGACAGGGGGGAAATGAAAAACTGTTTTTT	NA	TRBJ1-4	TRBV6-6	TRBD1
CASSPTTGELFF	TGTGCCAGCAGTCCTACCACCGGGGAGCTGTTTTTT	NA	TRBJ2-2	TRBV6-5	NA
CAAGKARYTQYF	TGTGCCGCCGGGAAGGCGCGTTATACGCAGTATTTT	NA	TRBJ2-3	TRBV12-3/TRBV12-4	NA
CASSKDSSYNEQFF	TGTGCCAGCAGTAAGGACTCCTCCTACAATGAGCAGTTCTTC	NA	TRBJ2-1	TRBV6-5	NA
CASSPVNPFNEQFF	TGTGCCAGCAGCCCAGTTAACCCTTTTAATGAGCAGTTCTTC	NA	TRBJ2-1	TRBV7-9	NA
CASSNSILNTEAFF	TGCGCCAGCAGCAACAGTATTTTGAACACTGAAGCTTTCTTT	once	TRBJ1-1	TRBV5-1	NA
CASSSTGTRGGEQFF	TGTGCCAGCAGCTCAACCGGGACAAGGGGAGGGGAGCAGTTCTTC	once	TRBJ2-1	TRBV7-2	NA
CASSQTGTSGGAPNTGELFF	TGTGCCAGCAGTCAAACCGGGACTAGCGGGGGGGCCCCGAACACCGGGGAGCTGTTTTTT	NA	TRBJ2-2	TRBV7-6	TRBD2
CASSFLDYGYTF	TGTGCCAGCAGTTTTTTAGACTATGGCTACACCTTC	few	TRBJ1-2	TRBV28	NA
CASRTGLEGYTF	TGTGCCAGCAGGACAGGGCTGGAAGGCTACACCTTC	NA	TRBJ1-2	TRBV9	TRBD1
CASSSPSYNSPLHF	TGTGCCAGCAGCTCCCCCTCCTATAATTCACCCCTCCACTTT	once	TRBJ1-6	TRBV28	NA
CASSYSKGDEQFF	TGTGCCAGCAGTTACTCAAAGGGAGATGAGCAGTTCTTC	NA	TRBJ2-1	TRBV6-5	NA
CASSPRGGAYGYTF	TGTGCCAGCTCACCGCGGGGGGGGGCCTATGGCTACACCTTC	NA	TRBJ1-2	TRBV18	NA
CASSLGLDVREQYF	TGTGCCAGCAGCTTGGGACTAGACGTGAGGGAGCAGTACTTC	NA	TRBJ2-7	TRBV5-8	NA
CAWALNKETQYF	TGTGCCTGGGCTTTAAACAAAGAGACCCAGTACTTC	NA	TRBJ2-5	TRBV30	NA
CSGITGAEQYF	TGCAGCGGGATAACAGGAGCCGAGCAGTACTTC	many	TRBJ2-7	TRBV29-1	NA
CASSLGTGILNTEAFF	TGTGCCAGCAGCCTGGGGACAGGGATACTTAACACTGAAGCTTTCTTT	NA	TRBJ1-1	TRBV9	TRBD1
CAWSVARGTGHRYEQYF	TGTGCCTGGAGTGTAGCCCGGGGGACAGGGCATCGGTACGAGCAGTACTTC	NA	TRBJ2-7	TRBV30	TRBD1
CASSKRDRVDNEQFF	TGTGCCAGTAGTAAACGGGACAGGGTAGACAATGAGCAGTTCTTC	once	TRBJ2-1	TRBV19	TRBD1
CASRRDSDSYNEQFF	TGTGCCAGCAGGCGGGACTCCGACTCCTACAATGAGCAGTTCTTC	once	TRBJ2-1	TRBV6-1	NA
CASSLAGGENIQYF	TGCGCCAGCAGCTTGGCCGGGGGGGAAAACATTCAGTACTTC	NA	TRBJ2-4	TRBV5-1	TRBD2
CASSITGSYEQYF	TGTGCCAGCTCAATCACAGGATCCTACGAGCAGTACTTC	once	TRBJ2-7	TRBV18	NA
CSASQLDGQFF	TGCAGTGCTAGTCAACTAGACGGGCAGTTCTTC	NA	TRBJ2-1	TRBV20-1	NA
CASSTRTGGNEKLFF	TGTGCCAGCAGTACGAGGACAGGGGGTAATGAAAAACTGTTTTTT	NA	TRBJ1-4	TRBV2	TRBD1
CASSPTAPSGRSTDTQYF	TGTGCCAGCAGCCCGACGGCGCCTAGCGGGAGGAGCACAGATACGCAGTATTTT	once	TRBJ2-3	TRBV3-1/TRBV3-2	TRBD2
CAISESILGPAMLHNSPLHF	TGTGCCATCAGTGAGTCAATTCTGGGGCCGGCCATGCTCCATAATTCACCCCTCCACTTT	NA	TRBJ1-6	TRBV10-3	NA
CASSPPGGIRNSPLHF	TGTGCCAGCAGCCCCCCGGGGGGAATTAGGAATTCACCCCTCCACTTT	NA	TRBJ1-6	TRBV4-2	NA
CASSSPGGRGEKLFF	TGTGCCAGCAGTTCCCCGGGGGGAAGGGGTGAAAAACTGTTTTTT	NA	TRBJ1-4	TRBV28	NA
CASSSTGGTNEKLFF	TGTGCCAGCAGTTCAACAGGGGGAACTAATGAAAAACTGTTTTTT	NA	TRBJ1-4	TRBV7-3	TRBD1
CAILGQGRLSGANVLTF	TGTGCCATCCTAGGACAGGGTCGTTTATCTGGGGCCAACGTCCTGACTTTC	NA	TRBJ2-6	TRBV10-3	TRBD1